The 16 T cell receptor beta chains below come from one sample, sequenced in a study of blood T cell repertoires in COVID-19. Only in-frame clones appear in the TCRdb table, and some are missing; sequencing was by immunoSEQ multiplex PCR. The sample carries more than 70,000 clones, approximately 86% recorded once. The sample was peripheral blood. These receptors were obtained from a woman over 75 with acute or convalescent COVID-19.

The chain employs TRBV9 and TRBJ2-3; TRBD1 matches at 8 bases. The length of the CDR3 is 16 residues. Per the germline V gene, CDR1 is SGDLS and CDR2 is YYNGEE. V dropped 0 bases and J dropped 0; count of bases not matched to a gene: 3. The CDR3 DNA follows: TGTGCCAGCAGCGTAGCGGGGACAGGTAGCACAGATACGCAGTATTTT. Its translation is CASSVAGTGSTDTQYF. The variable domain in full, with the rest retrieved from reference TRBV9 and TRBJ2-3, is DSGVTQTPKHLITATGQRVTLRCSPRSGDLSVYWYQQSLDQGLQFLIQYYNGEERAKGNILERFSAQQFPDLHSELNLSSLELGDSALYFCASSVAGTGSTDTQYFGPGTRLTVL.

This clone was counted once. V is TRBV5-1 and J is TRBJ1-5, with 9 bases fitting TRBD1. The length of the CDR3 is 15 residues. CDR1 is SGHRS, CDR2 YFSETQ, per germline. Trimming cost V 0 bases and J 7 bases; bases outside gene matches: 5. The CDR3 loop is CASSLGSGQGQPQHF. The CDR3 region has the DNA TGCGCCAGCAGCTTGGGATCGGGACAGGGACAGCCCCAGCATTTT.

This sequence joins TRBV7-9 and TRBJ2-1; possibly TRBD1 for D (6 bases). The length of the CDR3 is 16 residues. Germline V gene sequence: CDR1 SEHNR, CDR2 FQNEAQ (reference sequence). The germline V and J ends were trimmed by 5 bases and 6 bases, with 20 bases remaining between them. The CDR3 region is CASSPRTALGANEQFF. The CDR3 DNA sequence: TGTGCCAGCAGCCCCCGGACAGCCCTAGGGGCCAATGAGCAGTTCTTC.

The V gene is TRBV11-3, the J gene TRBJ1-4, with TRBD1 matching 9 bases. The CDR3 extends over 15 amino acids. Germline CDR1 and CDR2: SGHNT and YENEEA. J gave up 5 bases and V 5 bases, and 6 bases lay outside the gene matches. CDR3 region: CASSAWTGVNEKLFF. CDR3 coding DNA: TGTGCCAGCAGCGCCTGGACAGGGGTAAATGAAAAACTGTTTTTT.

The V and J genes are TRBV12-5 and TRBJ2-3, with 8 nucleotides matching TRBD2. The CDR3 has 14 residues. J lost 13 bases, V lost 1 base, and 10 bases had no gene match. Germline CDR1 is LGHNT and CDR2 is FRNRAP. CDR3 in DNA: TGTGCTAGTGGTTTGGATTCTTCCGGGACTAGTGAGTATTTT. Protein product: CASGLDSSGTSEYF. Full variable domain (rest looked up from reference TRBV12-5 and TRBJ2-3): DARVTQTPRHKVTEMGQEVTMRCQPILGHNTVFWYRQTMMQGLELLAYFRNRAPLDDSGMPKDRFSAEMPDATLATLKIQPSEPRDSAVYFCASGLDSSGTSEYFGPGTRLTVL.

This clone was recorded only once. V and J are TRBV3-1 (or the pseudogene TRBV3-2) and TRBJ2-5; 7 nucleotides line up with TRBD2. Trimming took 0 bases from V and 1 from J; bases not matched to a gene: 2. Germline assignment: CDR1 LGHDT and CDR2 YNNKEL (reference sequence). The CDR3 contains 15 residues. Here the CDR3 reads CASSQDPGGQETQYF. The CDR3 DNA follows: TGTGCCAGCAGCCAAGATCCGGGGGGCCAAGAGACCCAGTACTTC.

The rearrangement uses TRBV3-1 (or the pseudogene TRBV3-2) and TRBJ1-4, with a possible D match to TRBD1 (6 bases). CDR1 and CDR2 from the germline V gene are LGHDT and YNNKEL (reference sequence). The CDR3 has 18 amino acids. The ends were cut back, 3 bases at V and 0 bases at J, with 17 bases in the middle. As DNA, the CDR3 is TGTGCCAGCAGCCAGGCCCGGGGAGGGGGAACAACTAATGAAAAACTGTTTTTT. Translated: CASSQARGGGTTNEKLFF.

This chain connects TRBV9 to TRBJ1-6; no firm D call. Germline lookup yields CDR1 SGDLS and CDR2 YYNGEE. Between the trimmed V and J ends, which lost 3 bases and 4 bases, there was a span of 11 bases. The CDR3 extends over 15 amino acids. CDR3 sequence: CASSAAGGYNSPLHF. The CDR3 DNA sequence: TGTGCCAGCAGCGCGGCGGGCGGGTATAATTCACCCCTCCACTTT.

This clone is a singleton in its sample. The chain carries TRBV5-1 and TRBJ2-1, with D perhaps matching TRBD2 (7 bases). V was cut by 4 bases and J by 8 bases, with 13 bases left in between. The CDR3 covers 13 residues. Germline loops: CDR1 SGHRS, CDR2 YFSETQ. CDR3 region: CASSLGGGDEQFF. The DNA for the CDR3 is TGCGCCAGCAGCCTCGGCGGGGGCGATGAGCAGTTCTTC.

The chain couples TRBV19 to TRBJ1-5, with 8 bases matching TRBD1. The CDR3 covers 13 residues. V trimming: 8 bases; J trimming: 10 bases; junction bases outside the gene matches: 10. The V gene's germline CDR1 is LNHDA and CDR2 SQIVND (reference sequence). The CDR3: CASGKGQEDPQHF. CDR3 sequence (DNA): TGTGCCAGTGGTAAGGGACAGGAGGACCCCCAGCATTTT.

The genes are TRBV27 and TRBJ2-7; D gene uncertain. V was cut by 6 bases and J by 2 bases, with 8 bases left in between. CDR3 length equals 12 residues. In germline, CDR1 is MNHEY, CDR2 SMNVEV (reference sequence). CDR3 sequence reads: CASSPSPYEQYF. CDR3 DNA: TGTGCCAGCAGCCCTTCTCCCTACGAGCAGTACTTC.

This chain joins TRBV19 and TRBJ2-7, with 7 bases matching TRBD1. The germline V gene encodes CDR1 LNHDA and CDR2 SQIVND (reference sequence). The CDR3 runs to 17 residues. V shed 1 base, J shed 5 bases, and the junction held 14 bases outside the gene matches. CDR3 protein: CASSIVGKGRGTNEQYF. CDR3 bases: TGTGCCAGTAGTATAGTAGGAAAGGGCAGGGGGACCAACGAGCAGTACTTC.

The chain employs TRBV11-2 and TRBJ1-3, with a possible D match to TRBD1 (5 bases). The CDR3 has 14 amino acids. Germline CDR1 reads SGHAT; CDR2 reads FQNNGV. V lost 3 bases to trimming and J lost 2 bases, with 8 bases between them. CDR3 region: CASSLSGAGNTIYF. The CDR3 region has the DNA TGTGCCAGCAGCTTGTCGGGGGCTGGAAACACCATATATTTT.

The chain links TRBV20-1 to TRBJ2-7, with D tentatively TRBD1 (6 bases). Per germline, CDR1 DFQATT and CDR2 SNEGSKA (reference sequence). The CDR3 runs to 14 residues. Trimming left V 3 bases short and J 5 bases short, with 17 bases between. This CDR3 reads CSASVHRVVDEQYF. The CDR3 DNA sequence: TGCAGTGCTAGTGTGCACAGGGTAGTGGACGAGCAGTACTTC.

The table lists this clone with a count of one. The rearrangement uses TRBV5-4 and TRBJ2-5; the D gene is possibly TRBD2 (7 bases). The germline V gene has CDR1 SGHNT and CDR2 YYREEE (reference sequence). V dropped 4 bases and J dropped 3 bases, with 13 bases sitting between them. This CDR3 region has 14 residues. CDR3 bases: TGTGCCAGCAGCGAGGGGGGGGGTAAAGAGACCCAGTACTTC. Residues: CASSEGGGKETQYF.

This clone was observed a few times. V usage is TRBV5-1 and J usage is TRBJ1-2, with D perhaps TRBD1 (5 bases). Trimming cost V 0 bases and J 1 base, with 10 bases left between them. The CDR3 totals 15 residues. Germline CDR1 is SGHRS and CDR2 is YFSETQ. The DNA of the CDR3 is TGCGCCAGCAGCTTGGCCGCGACAGTTAACTATGGCTACACCTTC. It encodes CASSLAATVNYGYTF. Full variable domain (missing parts from reference TRBV5-1 and TRBJ1-2): KAGVTQTPRYLIKTRGQQVTLSCSPISGHRSVSWYQQTPGQGLQFLFEYFSETQRNKGNFPGRFSGRQFSNSRSEMNVSTLELGDSALYLCASSLAATVNYGYTFGSGTRLTVV.